The text below deals with one T cell receptor (beta chain). This sample stems from a study of CD8+CD57+ T cells in acquired aplastic anemia. Selection for sequencing was limited to patients who had shown CD8+CD57+ cell expansion by flow cytometry. Both TCR beta VDJ combination and CDR3 sequence profiling were carried out. Genomic DNA was the template for this profiling. TCRdb called the reads again in MiXCR, with one record for every CDR3 protein. The sample has about 160,000 distinct CDR3 sequences; 47% are singletons. The sample taken for sequencing was sorted CD4+, CD8+, or CD8+CD57+ T cells (not recorded which) from PBMCs. This receptor was identified in a human donor with aplastic anemia.

The DNA of the CDR3 is TGTGCCAGCAGTGAATATTCGGCGGTTAAGGGTGAAGCTTTCTTT. Its translation is CASSEYSAVKGEAFF. The chain joins TRBV25-1 to TRBJ1-1; no clear D gene. Germline lookup yields CDR1 MGHDK and CDR2 SYGVNS. Trimming left V 0 bases short and J 7 bases short, with 15 bases between. CDR3 length: 15 residues.